This entry is about one TCR beta chain. Its matching antigen is unknown. This entry is derived from a study of regulatory T cells in long-lasting Graves disease. Indicated time point: persistent/refractory GD, antithyroid drugs over 5 years with positive TRAb. The authors made the TCR library using RNA they extracted from PBMCs. The CDR3 runs to 16 residues. Germline loops: CDR1 SGHTA, CDR2 FQGTGA. V lost 6 bases, J lost 0 bases, and 17 bases lay in between. Findings and caveats of the study: The small sample size may have reduced accuracy.

Libraries of TCR beta came from iRepertoire HTBI primers plus Arm-PCR of CDR3 regions. TCRdb processed the multiplex PCR reads anew with MiXCR; each CDR3 protein has one entry. In the table there are 700,000 or so distinct CDR3 sequences, 25% to 35% of which are singletons. The receptor's source is a female donor with Graves disease. The rearrangement uses TRBV7-3 and TRBJ1-2, with D possibly matching TRBD1 (6 bases). The starting material was peripheral blood mononuclear cells (PBMCs), obtained when the disease was refractory, from a patient treated with antithyroid drugs. CDR3 bases: TGTGCCAGCAGGGCCGGGACATCTTCAGCTAACTATGGCTACACCTTC. Its protein is CASRAGTSSANYGYTF.